The clone carrying this T cell receptor beta chain was observed a single time. This table comes from immunoSEQ multiplex PCR, and its TCRdb copy is limited to in-frame clones, with some not included. The profile shows 350,000 to 400,000 clones, around 91% of them singletons. This CDR3 spans 14 amino acids. V was pared by 1 base and J by 10 bases, with 12 bases between. Looked up from germline, CDR1 is SGHNT and CDR2 is YYREEE (reference sequence). The data are from a study of blood T cell repertoires in COVID-19. The chain links TRBV5-4 to TRBJ1-6; no clear D gene. The TCR comes from a man aged 18 to 29 who had recovered from COVID-19. Sequencing input: PBMCs or T cells enriched from blood (not recorded which). Here the CDR3 DNA reads TGTGCCAGCAGCTTGATAGCGGAAGGCTCACCCCTCCACTTT. Protein sequence: CASSLIAEGSPLHF.